This TCR beta chain was identified during a study of blood T cell repertoires in COVID-19. Study in general: Collection of acute and convalescent COVID-19 samples took place in the United States, Italy and Spain. Sample material is recorded as cDNA or gDNA derived from T cells, B-cell-depleted T cells, or PBMCs.

Authors' analysis steps: From reference gene primer amplification, estimates of nucleated cell counts were derived. Assay: immunoSEQ multiplex PCR; the TCRdb copy retains only in-frame clones and omits some. V and J calls and clone size are those listed in that table; D and trimming were worked out from the DNA. This sample has approximately 200,000 clones, with 80% to 90% found just once. The CDR3 covers 19 residues. With V trimmed by 5 bases and J by 1 base, 9 bases remained unmatched. Germline V gene sequence: CDR1 LNHDA, CDR2 SQIVND (reference sequence). This chain joins TRBV19 and TRBJ2-1; TRBD2 agrees at 15 bases. The receptor's source is a woman older than 75 with COVID-19, enrolled during active disease. Sequencing was carried out using peripheral blood. CDR3 region: CASSVGLAGGPRSYNEQFF. The CDR3 bases are TGTGCCAGTAGTGTAGGACTAGCGGGGGGGCCTCGGTCCTACAATGAGCAGTTCTTC.